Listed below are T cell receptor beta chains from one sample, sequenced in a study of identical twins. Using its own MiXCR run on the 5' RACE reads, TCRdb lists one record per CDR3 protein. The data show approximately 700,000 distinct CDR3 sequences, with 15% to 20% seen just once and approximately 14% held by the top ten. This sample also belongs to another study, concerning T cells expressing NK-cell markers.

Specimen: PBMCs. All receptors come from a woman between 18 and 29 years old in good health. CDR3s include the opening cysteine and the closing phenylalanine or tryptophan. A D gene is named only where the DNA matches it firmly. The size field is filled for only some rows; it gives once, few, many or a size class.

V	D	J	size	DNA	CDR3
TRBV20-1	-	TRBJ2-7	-	TGCAGTGCTAGGGTATTGGACGGGTGGAAAGAGCAGTACTTC	CSARVLDGWKEQYF
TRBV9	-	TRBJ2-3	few	TGTGCCAGCAGCGTACTTGGGAACCCGCGAGATACGCAGTATTTT	CASSVLGNPRDTQYF
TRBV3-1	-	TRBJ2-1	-	TGTGCCAGCAGCCAAGTTTCTGCCGGGGGCTCCTACAATGAGCAGTTCTTC	CASSQVSAGGSYNEQFF
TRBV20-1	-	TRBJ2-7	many	TGCAGTGCCACGGACTTTACCTACGAGCAGTACTTC	CSATDFTYEQYF
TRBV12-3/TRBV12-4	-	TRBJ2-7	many	TGTGCCAGCAGTTGGGGACGGGACTCCTACGAGCAGTACTTC	CASSWGRDSYEQYF
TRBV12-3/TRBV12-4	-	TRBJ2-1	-	TGTGCCAGCAGCCCAGAGGGTTCCGTCTACAATGAGCAGTTCTTC	CASSPEGSVYNEQFF
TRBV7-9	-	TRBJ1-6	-	TGTGCCAGCAGAGGGGTAAAGGGACAATTTGGGTCACCCCTCCACTTT	CASRGVKGQFGSPLHF
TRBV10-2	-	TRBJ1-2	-	TGCGCCAGCAGTGGGACCGATATCTATTATGGCTACACCTTC	CASSGTDIYYGYTF
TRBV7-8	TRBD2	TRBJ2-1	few	TGTGCCAGCAACGGACTAGCTAATTACAATGAGCAGTTCTTC	CASNGLANYNEQFF
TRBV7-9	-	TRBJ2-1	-	TGTGCCAGCAGTCATGGAGGCCTATGGGGCTACAATGAGCAGTTCTTC	CASSHGGLWGYNEQFF
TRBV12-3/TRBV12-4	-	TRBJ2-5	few	TGTGCCAGCAGCGGACAGCCCTTCGTTCAAGAGACCCAGTACTTC	CASSGQPFVQETQYF
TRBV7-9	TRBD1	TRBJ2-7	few	TGTGCCAGCAGCCCGGCGCAGGGGGCCTACGAGCAGTACTTC	CASSPAQGAYEQYF
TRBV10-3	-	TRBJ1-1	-	TGTGCCGTCGGACGGGTGAACACTGAAGCTTTCTTT	CAVGRVNTEAFF
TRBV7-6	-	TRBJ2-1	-	TGTGCCAGCAGCTCCCCCGCAAGCAATGAGCAGTTCTTC	CASSSPASNEQFF
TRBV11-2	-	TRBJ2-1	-	TGTGCCAGCAGATCCTCGGATAGCGGTTTCAATGAGCAGTTCTTC	CASRSSDSGFNEQFF